This TCR beta chain stems from a study of lymphopenia after photon versus proton radiotherapy. Overall study results and limits: Post-nadir diversity loss with photons came from oligoclonal expansion, particularly CD8+ Temra cells.

Details on this clone: Antigen specificity is unknown.

The CDR3 contains 15 residues. Looked up from germline, CDR1 is LGHNA and CDR2 is YSLEER. The V and J ends lost 0 bases and 9 bases respectively, with 17 bases between them. The protocol was immunoSEQ multiplex PCR, while the TCRdb copy is restricted to in-frame clones and leaves out a portion. The sample consists of over 25,000 clones, 85% to 90% of them appearing once. This sample comprised peripheral blood, obtained from a patient treated with photon-based radiotherapy. V is TRBV4-3 and J is TRBJ2-5; D is possibly TRBD2 (5 bases). The sequence derives from a woman aged 45 to 65 with pancreatic cancer. CDR3 sequence reads: CASSQDRGGGWAQYF. Written as DNA, the CDR3 is TGCGCCAGCAGCCAAGATCGCGGAGGCGGATGGGCCCAGTACTTC.